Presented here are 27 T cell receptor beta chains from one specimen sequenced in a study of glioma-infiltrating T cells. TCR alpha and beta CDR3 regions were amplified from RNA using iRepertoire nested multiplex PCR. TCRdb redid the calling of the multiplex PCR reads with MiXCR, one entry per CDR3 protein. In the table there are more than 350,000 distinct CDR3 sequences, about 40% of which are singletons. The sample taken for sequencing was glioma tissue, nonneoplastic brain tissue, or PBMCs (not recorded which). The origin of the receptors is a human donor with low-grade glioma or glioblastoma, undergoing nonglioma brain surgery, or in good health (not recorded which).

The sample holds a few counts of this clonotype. The CDR3 sequence: CSARDRRQGTNEQYF. In DNA form, the CDR3 reads TGCAGTGCTAGAGATCGGAGACAGGGTACGAACGAGCAGTACTTC. The chain recombines TRBV20-1 with TRBJ2-7, with 7 nucleotides matching TRBD1. There are 15 residues in the CDR3. CDR1 and CDR2 from the germline V gene are DFQATT and SNEGSKA (reference sequence). V lost 0 bases, J lost 5 bases, and 10 bases stayed unmatched.

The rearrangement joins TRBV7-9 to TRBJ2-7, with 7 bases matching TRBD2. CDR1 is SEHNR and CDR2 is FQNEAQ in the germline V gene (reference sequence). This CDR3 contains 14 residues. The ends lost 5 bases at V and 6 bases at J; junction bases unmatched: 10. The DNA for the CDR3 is TGTGCCAGCAGCCGGCCGGGGAGGGCGCGCGAGCAGTACTTC. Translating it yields CASSRPGRAREQYF.

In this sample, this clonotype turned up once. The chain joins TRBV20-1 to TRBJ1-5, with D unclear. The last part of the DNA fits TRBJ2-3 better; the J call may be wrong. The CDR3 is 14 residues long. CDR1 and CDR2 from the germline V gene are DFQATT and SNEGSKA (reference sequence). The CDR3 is CSAKPPYSNQPQYF. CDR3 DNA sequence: TGCAGTGCTAAACCACCGTATAGCAATCAGCCCCAGTATTTT.

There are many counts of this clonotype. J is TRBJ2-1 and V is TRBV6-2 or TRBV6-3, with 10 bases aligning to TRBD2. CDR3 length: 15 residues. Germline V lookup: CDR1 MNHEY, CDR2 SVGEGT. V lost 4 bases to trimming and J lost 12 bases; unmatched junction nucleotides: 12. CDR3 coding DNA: TGTGCCAGCAGTTTCGTTCGGCTAGCGGGAGTAAGGCAGTTCTTC. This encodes CASSFVRLAGVRQFF.

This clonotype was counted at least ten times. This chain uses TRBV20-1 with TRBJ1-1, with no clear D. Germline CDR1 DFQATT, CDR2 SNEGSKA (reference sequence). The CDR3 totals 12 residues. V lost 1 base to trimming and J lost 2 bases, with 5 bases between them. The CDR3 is CSARGANTEAFF. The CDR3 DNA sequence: TGCAGTGCTAGAGGAGCAAACACTGAAGCTTTCTTT.

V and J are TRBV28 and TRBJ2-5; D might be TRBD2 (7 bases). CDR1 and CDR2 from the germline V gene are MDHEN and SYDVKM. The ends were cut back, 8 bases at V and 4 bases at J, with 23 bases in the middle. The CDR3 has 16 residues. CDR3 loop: CASSSLWGGARETQYF. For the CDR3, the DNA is TGTGCCAGCTCATCTCTCTGGGGGGGCGCGAGAGAGACCCAGTACTTC.

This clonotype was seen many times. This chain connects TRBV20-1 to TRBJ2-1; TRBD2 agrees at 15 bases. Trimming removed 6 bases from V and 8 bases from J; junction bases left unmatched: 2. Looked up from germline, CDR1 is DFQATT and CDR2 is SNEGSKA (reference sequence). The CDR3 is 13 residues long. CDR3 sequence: CSAGTSGRYEQFF. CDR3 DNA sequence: TGCAGTGCCGGGACTAGCGGGAGGTATGAGCAGTTCTTC.

The DNA for the CDR3 is TGTGCCACCACGCCCCCGGGACTGCTCAACTCACCCCTCCACTTT. Protein: CATTPPGLLNSPLHF. The chain carries TRBV28 and TRBJ1-6, with D perhaps matching TRBD1 (5 bases). CDR3 length equals 15 residues. The germline V gene has CDR1 MDHEN and CDR2 SYDVKM. V was pared by 10 bases and J by 10 bases, with 23 bases between.

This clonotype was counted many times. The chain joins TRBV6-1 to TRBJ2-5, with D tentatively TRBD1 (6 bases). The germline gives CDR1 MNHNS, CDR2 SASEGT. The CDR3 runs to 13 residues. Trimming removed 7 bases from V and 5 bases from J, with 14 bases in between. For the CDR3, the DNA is TGTGCCAGCATACGGCAGGGGACGGAGACCCAGTACTTC. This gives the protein CASIRQGTETQYF.

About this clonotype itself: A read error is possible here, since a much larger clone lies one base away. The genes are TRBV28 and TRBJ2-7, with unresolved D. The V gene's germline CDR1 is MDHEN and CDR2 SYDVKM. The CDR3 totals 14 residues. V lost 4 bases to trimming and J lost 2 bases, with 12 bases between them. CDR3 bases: TGTGCCAGCAGTTATTACAGTGGCCCCTACGAGCAGTACTTC. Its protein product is CASSYYSGPYEQYF.

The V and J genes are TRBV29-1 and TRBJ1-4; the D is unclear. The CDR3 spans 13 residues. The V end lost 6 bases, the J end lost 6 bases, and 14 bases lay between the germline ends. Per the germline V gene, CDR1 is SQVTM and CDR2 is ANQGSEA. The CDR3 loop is CSVKETWDEKLFF. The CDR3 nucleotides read TGCAGCGTCAAGGAGACGTGGGATGAAAAACTGTTTTTT.

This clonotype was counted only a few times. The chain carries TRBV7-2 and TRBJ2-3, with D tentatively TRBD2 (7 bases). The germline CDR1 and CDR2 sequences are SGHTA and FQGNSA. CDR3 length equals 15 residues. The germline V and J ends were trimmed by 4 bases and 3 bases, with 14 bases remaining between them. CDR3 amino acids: CASSSGGGSTDTQYF. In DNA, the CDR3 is TGTGCCAGCAGCTCTGGGGGCGGGAGTACAGATACGCAGTATTTT.

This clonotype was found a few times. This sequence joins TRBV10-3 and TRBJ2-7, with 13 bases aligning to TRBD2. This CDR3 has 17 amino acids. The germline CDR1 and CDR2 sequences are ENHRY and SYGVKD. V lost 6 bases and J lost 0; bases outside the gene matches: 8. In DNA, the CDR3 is TGTGCCATCAGAGCGGGACTAGCGGGAAGAAGCTCCTACGAGCAGTACTTC. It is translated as CAIRAGLAGRSSYEQYF.

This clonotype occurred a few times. The CDR3 loop is CAISVAYGQGAGGTSYEQYF. The CDR3 DNA follows: TGTGCCATCAGTGTAGCGTATGGACAGGGGGCGGGCGGGACTTCCTACGAGCAGTACTTC. The chain combines TRBV10-3 with TRBJ2-7; 11 nucleotides agree with TRBD1. The V segment lost 4 bases and the J segment 1 base; nucleotides outside the gene matches: 18. The CDR3 is 20 residues long. In germline, CDR1 is ENHRY, CDR2 SYGVKD.

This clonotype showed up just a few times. The CDR3 loop is CASSLGGVSEQYF. The DNA for the CDR3 is TGTGCCAGCAGCTTAGGAGGTGTATCCGAGCAGTACTTC. This sequence joins TRBV7-2 and TRBJ2-7; D remains unclear. Germline CDR1 SGHTA, CDR2 FQGNSA. With 1 base removed from V and 6 bases from J, the gap between germline ends came to 10 bases. This CDR3 has 13 amino acids.

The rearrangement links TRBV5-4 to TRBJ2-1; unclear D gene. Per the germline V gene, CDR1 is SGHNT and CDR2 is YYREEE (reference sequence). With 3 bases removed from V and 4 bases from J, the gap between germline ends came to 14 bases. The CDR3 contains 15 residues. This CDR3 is CASSSPGRNYNEQFF. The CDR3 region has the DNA TGTGCCAGCAGCTCCCCGGGTAGAAATTACAATGAGCAGTTCTTC.

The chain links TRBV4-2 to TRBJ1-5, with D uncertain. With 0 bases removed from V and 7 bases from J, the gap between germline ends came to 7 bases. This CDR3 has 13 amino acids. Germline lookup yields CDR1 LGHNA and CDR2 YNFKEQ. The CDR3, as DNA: TGTGCCAGCAGCCAAGATCGAGCCCAGCCCCAGCATTTT. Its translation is CASSQDRAQPQHF.

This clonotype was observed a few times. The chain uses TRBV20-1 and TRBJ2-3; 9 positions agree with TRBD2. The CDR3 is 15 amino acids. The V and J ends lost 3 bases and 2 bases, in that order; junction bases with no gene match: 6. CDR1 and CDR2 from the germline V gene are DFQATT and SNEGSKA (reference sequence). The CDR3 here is CSASPAGGPTDTQYF. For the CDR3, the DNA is TGCAGTGCTAGTCCAGCGGGAGGACCCACAGATACGCAGTATTTT.

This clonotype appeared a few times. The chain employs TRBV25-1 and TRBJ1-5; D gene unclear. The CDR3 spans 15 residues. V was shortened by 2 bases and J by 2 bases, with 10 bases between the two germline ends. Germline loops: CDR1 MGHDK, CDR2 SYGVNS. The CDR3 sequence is CASSEAGIGNQPQHF. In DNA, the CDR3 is TGTGCCAGCAGTGAAGCCGGGATCGGCAATCAGCCCCAGCATTTT. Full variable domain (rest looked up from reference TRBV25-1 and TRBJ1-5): EADIYQTPRYLVIGTGKKITLECSQTMGHDKMYWYQQDPGMELHLIHYSYGVNSTEKGDLSSESTVSRIRTEHFPLTLESARPSHTSQYLCASSEAGIGNQPQHFGDGTRLSIL.

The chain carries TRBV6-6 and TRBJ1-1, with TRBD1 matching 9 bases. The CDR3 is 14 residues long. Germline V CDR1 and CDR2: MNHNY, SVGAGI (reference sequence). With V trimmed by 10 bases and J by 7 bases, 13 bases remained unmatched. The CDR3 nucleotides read TGTGCCATCAGATCAGGACAGGGGTATGGTGAAGCTTTCTTT. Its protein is CAIRSGQGYGEAFF.

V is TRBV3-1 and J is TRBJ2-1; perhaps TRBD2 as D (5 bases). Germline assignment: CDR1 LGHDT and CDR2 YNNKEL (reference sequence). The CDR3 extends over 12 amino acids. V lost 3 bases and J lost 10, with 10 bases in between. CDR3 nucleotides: TGTGCCAGCAGCCACCTGGGAGACGAGCAGTTCTTC. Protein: CASSHLGDEQFF.

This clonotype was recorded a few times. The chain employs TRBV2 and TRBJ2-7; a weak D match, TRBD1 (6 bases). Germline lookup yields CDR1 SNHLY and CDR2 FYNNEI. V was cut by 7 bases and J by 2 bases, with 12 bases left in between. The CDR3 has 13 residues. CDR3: CASMQGGTYEQYF. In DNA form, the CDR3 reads TGTGCCAGCATGCAAGGGGGAACCTACGAGCAGTACTTC. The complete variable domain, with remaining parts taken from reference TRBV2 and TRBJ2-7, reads EPEVTQTPSHQVTQMGQEVILRCVPISNHLYFYWYRQILGQKVEFLVSFYNNEISEKSEIFDDQFSVERPDGSNFTLKIRSTKLEDSAMYFCASMQGGTYEQYFGPGTRLTVT.

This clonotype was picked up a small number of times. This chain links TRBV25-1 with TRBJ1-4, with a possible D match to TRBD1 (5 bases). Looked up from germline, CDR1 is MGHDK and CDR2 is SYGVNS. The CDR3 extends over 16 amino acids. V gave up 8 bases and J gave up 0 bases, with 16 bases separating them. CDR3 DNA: TGTGCCAGCCAGACAGCCAGTCTCGCAACTAATGAAAAACTGTTTTTT. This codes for CASQTASLATNEKLFF.

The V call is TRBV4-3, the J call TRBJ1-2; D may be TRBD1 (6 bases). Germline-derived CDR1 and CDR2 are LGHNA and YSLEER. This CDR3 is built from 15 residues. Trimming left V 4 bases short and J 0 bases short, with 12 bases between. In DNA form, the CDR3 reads TGCGCCAGCAGCCGAGGGGGGGCGACTAACTATGGCTACACCTTC. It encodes CASSRGGATNYGYTF.

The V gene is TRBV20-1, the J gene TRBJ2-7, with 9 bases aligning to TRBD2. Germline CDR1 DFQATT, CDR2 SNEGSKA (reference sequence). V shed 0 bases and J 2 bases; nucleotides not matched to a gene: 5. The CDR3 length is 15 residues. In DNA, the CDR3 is TGCAGTGCTAGAGATCCGACTAGCGGTCCCTACGAGCAGTACTTC. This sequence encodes CSARDPTSGPYEQYF.

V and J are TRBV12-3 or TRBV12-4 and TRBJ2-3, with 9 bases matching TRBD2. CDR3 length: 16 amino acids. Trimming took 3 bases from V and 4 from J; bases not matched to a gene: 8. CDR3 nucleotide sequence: TGTGCCAGCAGTTTTGGTCGGCTAGCGGGGTCAGATACGCAGTATTTT. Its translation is CASSFGRLAGSDTQYF.

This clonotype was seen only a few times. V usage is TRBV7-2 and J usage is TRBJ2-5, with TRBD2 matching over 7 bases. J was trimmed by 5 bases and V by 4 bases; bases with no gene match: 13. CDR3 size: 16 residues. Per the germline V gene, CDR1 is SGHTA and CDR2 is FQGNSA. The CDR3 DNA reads TGTGCCAGCAGCTCCAAAATCGGGGGGAGTTATGAGACCCAGTACTTC. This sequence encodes CASSSKIGGSYETQYF.